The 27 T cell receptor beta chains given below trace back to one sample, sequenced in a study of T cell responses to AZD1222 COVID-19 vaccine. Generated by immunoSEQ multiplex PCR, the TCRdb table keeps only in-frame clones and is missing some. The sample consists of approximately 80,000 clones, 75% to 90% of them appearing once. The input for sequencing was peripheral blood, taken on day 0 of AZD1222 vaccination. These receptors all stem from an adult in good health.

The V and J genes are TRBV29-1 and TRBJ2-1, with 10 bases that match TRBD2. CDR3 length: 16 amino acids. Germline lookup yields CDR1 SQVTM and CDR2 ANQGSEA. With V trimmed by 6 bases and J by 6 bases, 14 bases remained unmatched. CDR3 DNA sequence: TGCAGCGTGGCCGGTCCTAGCGGGGGATTTATCAATGAGCAGTTCTTC. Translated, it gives CSVAGPSGGFINEQFF.

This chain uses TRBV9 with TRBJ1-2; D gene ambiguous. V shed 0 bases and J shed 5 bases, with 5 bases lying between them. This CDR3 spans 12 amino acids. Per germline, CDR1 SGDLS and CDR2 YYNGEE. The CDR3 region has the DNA TGTGCCAGCAGCGTAGGGGAGTATGGCTACACCTTC. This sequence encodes CASSVGEYGYTF. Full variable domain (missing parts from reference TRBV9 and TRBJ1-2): DSGVTQTPKHLITATGQRVTLRCSPRSGDLSVYWYQQSLDQGLQFLIQYYNGEERAKGNILERFSAQQFPDLHSELNLSSLELGDSALYFCASSVGEYGYTFGSGTRLTVV.

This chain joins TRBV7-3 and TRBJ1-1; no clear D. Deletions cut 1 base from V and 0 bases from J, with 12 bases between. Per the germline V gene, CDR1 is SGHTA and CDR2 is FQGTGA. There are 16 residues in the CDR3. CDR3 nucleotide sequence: TGTGCCAGCAGCTTAAGGGCAGCTATCTTGAACACTGAAGCTTTCTTT. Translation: CASSLRAAILNTEAFF.

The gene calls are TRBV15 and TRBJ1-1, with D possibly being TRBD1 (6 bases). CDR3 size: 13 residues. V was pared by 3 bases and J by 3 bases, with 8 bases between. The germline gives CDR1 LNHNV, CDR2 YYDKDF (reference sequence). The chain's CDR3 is CATSRDRYTEAFF. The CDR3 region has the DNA TGTGCCACCAGCAGGGACAGATACACTGAAGCTTTCTTT.

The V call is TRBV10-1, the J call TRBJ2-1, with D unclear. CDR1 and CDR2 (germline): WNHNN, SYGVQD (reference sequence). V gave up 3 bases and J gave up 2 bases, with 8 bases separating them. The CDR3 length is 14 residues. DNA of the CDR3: TGCGCCAGCAGTGAATCGGCGGCCTACAATGAGCAGTTCTTC. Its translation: CASSESAAYNEQFF.

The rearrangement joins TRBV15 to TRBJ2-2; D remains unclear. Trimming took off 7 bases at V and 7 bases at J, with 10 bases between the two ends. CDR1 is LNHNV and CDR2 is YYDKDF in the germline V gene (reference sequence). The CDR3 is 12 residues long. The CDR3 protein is CATTFDGGELFF. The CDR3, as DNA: TGTGCCACCACCTTTGACGGCGGGGAGCTGTTTTTT.

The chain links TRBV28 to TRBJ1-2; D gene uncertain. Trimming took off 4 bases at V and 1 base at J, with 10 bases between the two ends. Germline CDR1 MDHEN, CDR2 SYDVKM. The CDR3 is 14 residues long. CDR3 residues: CASSSSPGNYGYTF. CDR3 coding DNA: TGTGCCAGCAGTTCCAGCCCGGGTAACTATGGCTACACCTTC.

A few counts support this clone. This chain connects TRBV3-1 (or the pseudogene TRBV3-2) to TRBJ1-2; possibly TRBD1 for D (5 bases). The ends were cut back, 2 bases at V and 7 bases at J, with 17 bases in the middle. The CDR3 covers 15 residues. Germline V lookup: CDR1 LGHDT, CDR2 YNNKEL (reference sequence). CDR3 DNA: TGTGCCAGCAGCCAATACGGTGTAGGGGTGTCTGGCTACACCTTC. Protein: CASSQYGVGVSGYTF.

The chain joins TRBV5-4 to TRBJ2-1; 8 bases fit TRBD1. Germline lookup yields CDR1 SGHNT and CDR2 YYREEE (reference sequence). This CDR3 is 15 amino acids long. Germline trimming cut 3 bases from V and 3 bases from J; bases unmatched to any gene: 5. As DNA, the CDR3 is TGTGCCAGCAGCTACCGACAGGGGAGCTACAATGAGCAGTTCTTC. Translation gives CASSYRQGSYNEQFF.

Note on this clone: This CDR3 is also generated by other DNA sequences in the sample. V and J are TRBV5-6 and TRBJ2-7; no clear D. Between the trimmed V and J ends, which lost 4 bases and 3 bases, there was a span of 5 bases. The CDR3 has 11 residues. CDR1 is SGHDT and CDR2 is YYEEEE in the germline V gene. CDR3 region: CASSLDYEQYF. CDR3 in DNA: TGTGCCAGCAGCCTAGACTACGAGCAGTACTTC.

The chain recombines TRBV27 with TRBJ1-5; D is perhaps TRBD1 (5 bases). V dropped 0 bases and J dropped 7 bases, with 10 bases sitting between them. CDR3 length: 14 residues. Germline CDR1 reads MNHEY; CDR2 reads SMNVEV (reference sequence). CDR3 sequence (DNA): TGTGCCAGCAGTTTATCCGGGGCAGGCCAGCCCCAGCATTTT. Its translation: CASSLSGAGQPQHF.

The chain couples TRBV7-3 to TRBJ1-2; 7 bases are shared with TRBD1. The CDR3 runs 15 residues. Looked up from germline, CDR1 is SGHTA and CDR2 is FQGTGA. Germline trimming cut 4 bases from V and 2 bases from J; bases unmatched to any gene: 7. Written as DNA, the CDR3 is TGTGCCAGCAGCTCCGGGGACAGCTGGAACTATGGCTACACCTTC. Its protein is CASSSGDSWNYGYTF.

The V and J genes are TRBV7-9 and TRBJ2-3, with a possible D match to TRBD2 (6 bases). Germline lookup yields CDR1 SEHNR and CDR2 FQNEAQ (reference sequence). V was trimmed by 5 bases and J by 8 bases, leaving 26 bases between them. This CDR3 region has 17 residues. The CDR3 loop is CASSPLDLDGGVGTQYF. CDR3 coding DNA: TGTGCCAGCAGCCCGCTCGACCTGGACGGGGGAGTGGGTACGCAGTATTTT. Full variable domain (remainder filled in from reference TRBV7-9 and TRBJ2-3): DTGVSQNPRHKITKRGQNVTFRCDPISEHNRLYWYRQTLGQGPEFLTYFQNEAQLEKSRLLSDRFSAERPKGSFSTLEIQRTEQGDSAMYLCASSPLDLDGGVGTQYFGPGTRLTVL.

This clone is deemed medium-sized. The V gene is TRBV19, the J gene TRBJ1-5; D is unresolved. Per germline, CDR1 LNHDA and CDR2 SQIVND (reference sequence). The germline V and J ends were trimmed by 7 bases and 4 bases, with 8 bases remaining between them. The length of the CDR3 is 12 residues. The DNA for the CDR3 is TGTGCCAGTAACACCGGAAATCAGCCCCAGCATTTT. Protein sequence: CASNTGNQPQHF.

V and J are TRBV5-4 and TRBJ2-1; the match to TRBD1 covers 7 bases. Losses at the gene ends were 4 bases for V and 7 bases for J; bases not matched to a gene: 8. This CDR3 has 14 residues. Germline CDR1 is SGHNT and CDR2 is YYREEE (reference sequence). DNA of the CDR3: TGTGCCAGCAGCGTCCGGGACAGAGTTAATGAGCAGTTCTTC. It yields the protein CASSVRDRVNEQFF.

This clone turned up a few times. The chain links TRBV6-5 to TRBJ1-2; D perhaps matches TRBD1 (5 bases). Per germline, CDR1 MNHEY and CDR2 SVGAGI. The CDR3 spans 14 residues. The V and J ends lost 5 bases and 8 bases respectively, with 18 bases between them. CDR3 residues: CASSPGTPWEGYTF. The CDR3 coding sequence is TGTGCCAGCAGTCCCGGGACTCCCTGGGAGGGCTACACCTTC.

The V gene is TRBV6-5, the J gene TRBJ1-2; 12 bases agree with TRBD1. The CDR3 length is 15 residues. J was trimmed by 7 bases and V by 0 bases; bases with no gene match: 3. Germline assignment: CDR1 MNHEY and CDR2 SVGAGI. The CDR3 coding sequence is TGTGCCAGCAGTTACTCGGGACAGGGGGCTGGTGGCTACACCTTC. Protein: CASSYSGQGAGGYTF.

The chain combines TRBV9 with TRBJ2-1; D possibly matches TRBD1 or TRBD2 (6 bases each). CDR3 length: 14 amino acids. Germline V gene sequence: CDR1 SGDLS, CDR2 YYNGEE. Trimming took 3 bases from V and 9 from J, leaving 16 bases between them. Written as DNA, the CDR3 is TGTGCCAGCAGCGAGTCGAGGGGGGCTCTTGAGCAGTTCTTC. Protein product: CASSESRGALEQFF.

CDR3 DNA: TGTGCCAGTAGCGGCGGGACAGCCAGCAATCAGCCCCAGCATTTT. The encoded protein is CASSGGTASNQPQHF. V and J are TRBV19 and TRBJ1-5; TRBD1 agrees at 7 bases. The CDR3 contains 15 residues. J lost 1 base, V lost 6 bases, and 6 bases had no gene match. Germline values: CDR1 LNHDA, CDR2 SQIVND (reference sequence).

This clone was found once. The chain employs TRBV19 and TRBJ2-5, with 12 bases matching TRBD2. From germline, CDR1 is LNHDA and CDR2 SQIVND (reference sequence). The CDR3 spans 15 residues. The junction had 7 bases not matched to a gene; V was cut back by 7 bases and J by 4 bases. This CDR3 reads CASNLASGGAETQYF. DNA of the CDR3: TGTGCCAGTAACTTAGCTAGCGGGGGGGCAGAGACCCAGTACTTC.

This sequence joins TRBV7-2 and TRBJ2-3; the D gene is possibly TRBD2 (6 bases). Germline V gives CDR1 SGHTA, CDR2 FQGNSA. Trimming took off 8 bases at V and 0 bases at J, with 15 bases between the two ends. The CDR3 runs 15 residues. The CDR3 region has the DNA TGTGCCAGCCGAGTGGGGGGTCCTAGCACAGATACGCAGTATTTT. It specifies CASRVGGPSTDTQYF.

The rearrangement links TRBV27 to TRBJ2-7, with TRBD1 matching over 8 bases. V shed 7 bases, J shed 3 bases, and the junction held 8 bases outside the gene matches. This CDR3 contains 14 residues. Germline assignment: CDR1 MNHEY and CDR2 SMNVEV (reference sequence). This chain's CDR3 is CASTKGGTGYEQYF. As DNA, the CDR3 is TGTGCCAGCACCAAAGGAGGGACAGGCTACGAGCAGTACTTC.

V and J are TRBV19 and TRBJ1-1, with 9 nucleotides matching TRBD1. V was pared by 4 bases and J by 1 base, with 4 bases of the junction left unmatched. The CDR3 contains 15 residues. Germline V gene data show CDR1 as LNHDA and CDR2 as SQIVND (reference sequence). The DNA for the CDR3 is TGTGCCAGTAGTAGGGGACAGGGCAAGAACACTGAAGCTTTCTTT. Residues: CASSRGQGKNTEAFF.

The CDR3 DNA reads TGTGCCAGCAGCCCCCGGGGGGCTTATAACACCGGGGAGCTGTTTTTT. Protein: CASSPRGAYNTGELFF. The J gene is TRBJ2-2, the V gene TRBV6-2 or TRBV6-3, with D perhaps matching TRBD2 (7 bases). The V and J ends lost 6 bases and 2 bases respectively, with 16 bases between them. Germline loops: CDR1 MNHEY, CDR2 SVGEGT. This CDR3 is 16 amino acids long.

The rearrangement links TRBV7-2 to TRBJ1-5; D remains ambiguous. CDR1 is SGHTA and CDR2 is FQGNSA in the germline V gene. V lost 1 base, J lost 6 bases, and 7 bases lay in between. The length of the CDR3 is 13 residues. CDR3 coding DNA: TGTGCCAGCAGCTTAGGGGTGGGTCAGCCCCAGCATTTT. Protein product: CASSLGVGQPQHF.

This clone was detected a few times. The CDR3 protein is CSANRGDGYTF. CDR3 DNA sequence: TGCAGTGCTAACCGAGGGGATGGCTACACCTTC. The chain has TRBV20-1 and TRBJ1-2; the D gene is possibly TRBD1 (5 bases). Germline CDR1 DFQATT, CDR2 SNEGSKA (reference sequence). The CDR3 has 11 residues. V lost 4 bases, J lost 6 bases, and 9 bases lay in between.

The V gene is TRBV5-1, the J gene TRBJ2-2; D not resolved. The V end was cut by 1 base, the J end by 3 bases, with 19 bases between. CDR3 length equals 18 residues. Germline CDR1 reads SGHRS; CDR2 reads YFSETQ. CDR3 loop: CASSLNVLDPLYTGELFF. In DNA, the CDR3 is TGCGCCAGCAGCTTGAATGTTTTGGACCCCCTTTACACCGGGGAGCTGTTTTTT. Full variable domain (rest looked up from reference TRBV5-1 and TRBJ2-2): KAGVTQTPRYLIKTRGQQVTLSCSPISGHRSVSWYQQTPGQGLQFLFEYFSETQRNKGNFPGRFSGRQFSNSRSEMNVSTLELGDSALYLCASSLNVLDPLYTGELFFGEGSRLTVL.